This T cell receptor (beta chain) was sequenced for a study of siplizumab effects on memory and regulatory T cells. TCRdb keeps only in-frame clones here, not all; method: immunoSEQ multiplex PCR. The table lists approximately 82,000 clones, about 87% of them singletons, with approximately 1.5% in the top ten. Study results and limitations: Proliferating Tregs in siplizumab cultures were never verified as suppressive.

This CDR3 comprises 15 residues. The germline CDR1 and CDR2 sequences are SGHDT and YYEEEE. The V and J ends lost 3 bases and 4 bases, in that order; junction bases with no gene match: 5. A remark on this clone: Its matching antigen is unknown.

The chain recombines TRBV5-6 with TRBJ2-1; 9 positions agree with TRBD1. Input material: Tregs sorted from blood. This sequence was found in a human donor in good health. The CDR3 DNA is TGTGCCAGCAGCTCTTGGGGGACAGGGTACAATGAGCAGTTCTTC. Translation gives CASSSWGTGYNEQFF. Combining the CDR3 with reference TRBV5-6 and TRBJ2-1 gives the whole variable domain DAGVTQSPTHLIKTRGQQVTLRCSPKSGHDTVSWYQQALGQGPQFIFQYYEEEERQRGNFPDRFSGHQFPNYSSELNVNALLLGDSALYLCASSSWGTGYNEQFFGPGTRLTVL.